The 15 T cell receptor beta chains below were found in one sample sequenced in a study of neoadjuvant anti-PD-1 for oral cavity cancer. The table came from immunoSEQ multiplex PCR; TCRdb's copy has only in-frame clones and leaves some out. In the table there are about 7,200 clones, 60% to 75% of which are singletons. Time point here: after neoadjuvant nivolumab, at surgical resection. Sequencing was performed on PBMCs, taken after nivolumab (anti-PD-1) treatment. Receptors were obtained from a person between 40 and 79 years old with oral cavity squamous cell carcinoma.

This sequence joins TRBV9 and TRBJ1-2; 7 bases agree with TRBD1. The germline V gene has CDR1 SGDLS and CDR2 YYNGEE. Trimming at V came to 4 bases and at J to 3 bases, leaving 6 bases not matched to a gene. This CDR3 has 14 residues. The CDR3 is CASSPLDRDYGYTF. The CDR3 DNA sequence: TGTGCCAGCAGCCCTCTCGACAGGGACTATGGCTACACCTTC.

This rearrangement joins TRBV6-5 to TRBJ2-2, with 7 bases that match TRBD2. CDR3 length: 14 amino acids. CDR1 is MNHEY and CDR2 is SVGAGI in the germline V gene. Trimming cost V 8 bases and J 0 bases; bases outside gene matches: 3. The CDR3 DNA reads as TGTGCCAGCCAGCGGGGATCGAACACCGGGGAGCTGTTTTTT. The encoded protein is CASQRGSNTGELFF.

This sequence joins TRBV6-6 and TRBJ2-3; possibly TRBD2 for D (6 bases). From germline, CDR1 is MNHNY and CDR2 SVGAGI (reference sequence). Trimming removed 6 bases from V and 0 bases from J, with 10 bases in between. This CDR3 is built from 14 residues. In DNA, the CDR3 is TGTGCCAGCAGGACCGGGACTAGCACAGATACGCAGTATTTT. Amino acid sequence: CASRTGTSTDTQYF.

The genes are TRBV30 and TRBJ2-1; possibly TRBD2 for D (5 bases). The germline V gene encodes CDR1 GTSNPN and CDR2 SVGIG (reference sequence). The CDR3 runs to 16 residues. The V end lost 0 bases, the J end lost 0 bases, and 12 bases lay between the germline ends. CDR3 region: CAWSVGVRGSYNEQFF. CDR3 nucleotides: TGTGCCTGGAGTGTGGGCGTCCGGGGCTCCTACAATGAGCAGTTCTTC.

V usage is TRBV11-3 and J usage is TRBJ2-5, with TRBD2 matching over 8 bases. CDR1 and CDR2 (germline): SGHNT, YENEEA. Trimming took 1 base from V and 2 from J; bases not matched to a gene: 3. This CDR3 region has 15 residues. This chain's CDR3 is CASSLGVAGQETQYF. Written as DNA, the CDR3 is TGTGCCAGCAGCTTAGGGGTAGCGGGGCAAGAGACCCAGTACTTC.

Only a few counts were recorded for this clone. This chain uses TRBV6-4 with TRBJ2-3; D ambiguous. Per the germline V gene, CDR1 is MRHNA and CDR2 is SNTAGT. The CDR3 runs 11 residues. Between the trimmed V and J ends, which lost 0 bases and 7 bases, there was a span of 2 bases. The DNA for the CDR3 is TGTGCCAGCAGTGACTCCTATACGCAGTATTTT. This codes for CASSDSYTQYF.

CDR3 loop: CASTGGTGPLARMNTEAFF. The CDR3 DNA sequence: TGTGCCTCCACAGGCGGGACAGGACCCCTAGCGCGCATGAACACTGAAGCTTTCTTT. This chain joins TRBV19 and TRBJ1-1, with 8 nucleotides matching TRBD1. The CDR3 is 19 residues long. V shed 11 bases, J shed 0 bases, and the junction held 23 bases outside the gene matches. Germline V gene lookup returns CDR1 LNHDA and CDR2 SQIVND (reference sequence).

The V and J genes are TRBV10-3 and TRBJ2-5; 10 bases align to TRBD1. The CDR3 consists of 15 residues. V lost 6 bases to trimming and J lost 4 bases; unmatched junction nucleotides: 8. Germline assignment: CDR1 ENHRY and CDR2 SYGVKD. The CDR3 protein is CAISQAGQGRETQYF. CDR3 bases: TGTGCCATCAGCCAGGCGGGACAGGGGAGAGAGACCCAGTACTTC.

V is TRBV7-2 and J is TRBJ1-2; D may be TRBD1 (6 bases). The V gene lost 4 bases and the J gene lost 4 bases, with 13 bases spanning the gap. The CDR3 is 14 residues long. Germline V gene data show CDR1 as SGHTA and CDR2 as FQGNSA. CDR3: CASSSDSRPYGYTF. Written as DNA, the CDR3 is TGTGCCAGCAGCTCGGACAGCCGCCCCTATGGCTACACCTTC.

To note about this clone: One end of the junction does not line up with germline, which may come from a read error. The rearrangement links TRBV4-1 to TRBJ1-2; D is unclear. CDR1 and CDR2 (germline): MGHRA, YSYEKL. The length of the CDR3 is 13 residues. The chain's CDR3 is CASSQDGNYGYTF. The CDR3, as DNA: TGCGCCAGCAGTCAAGACGGTAACTATGGCTACACCTTC.

The chain couples TRBV7-2 to TRBJ2-5; no reliable D call. This CDR3 comprises 15 residues. V shed 5 bases and J shed 2 bases, with 15 bases lying between them. CDR1 SGHTA and CDR2 FQGNSA come from the germline V gene. The CDR3 here is CASSPQWAEQETQYF. CDR3 DNA: TGTGCCAGCAGCCCGCAGTGGGCGGAACAAGAGACCCAGTACTTC.

V usage is TRBV30 and J usage is TRBJ1-2; a possible D gene is TRBD1 (6 bases). CDR1 is GTSNPN and CDR2 is SVGIG in the germline V gene (reference sequence). This CDR3 is 12 amino acids long. V lost 2 bases, J lost 6 bases, and 10 bases lay in between. The CDR3 DNA reads TGTGCCTGGAGTCGACAGGTCAATGGCTACACCTTC. Translated, it gives CAWSRQVNGYTF.

This chain joins TRBV7-2 and TRBJ1-2; D is ambiguous. The V and J ends lost 0 bases and 0 bases respectively, with 5 bases between them. CDR3 length equals 14 residues. The germline CDR1 and CDR2 sequences are SGHTA and FQGNSA. CDR3: CASSLARANYGYTF. In DNA form, the CDR3 reads TGTGCCAGCAGCTTAGCCAGAGCTAACTATGGCTACACCTTC. The complete variable domain, with remaining parts taken from reference TRBV7-2 and TRBJ1-2, reads GAGVSQSPSNKVTEKGKDVELRCDPISGHTALYWYRQSLGQGLEFLIYFQGNSAPDKSGLPSDRFSAERTGGSVSTLTIQRTQQEDSAVYLCASSLARANYGYTFGSGTRLTVV.

V usage is TRBV11-2 and J usage is TRBJ1-6; a weak D match, TRBD1 (5 bases). Trimming pared 2 bases from V and 7 bases from J, leaving 15 bases between. The germline V gene encodes CDR1 SGHAT and CDR2 FQNNGV. The CDR3 consists of 16 residues. CDR3 in DNA: TGTGCCAGCAGCTTACTGGGGGATTCGGGCAATTCACCCCTCCACTTT. Its translation: CASSLLGDSGNSPLHF.

In its sample, this clone was seen a few times. The chain couples TRBV10-1 to TRBJ1-5, with 7 bases matching TRBD1. In germline, CDR1 is WNHNN, CDR2 SYGVQD (reference sequence). With V trimmed by 5 bases and J by 4 bases, 2 bases remained unmatched. The CDR3 sequence is 13 residues long. CDR3 DNA: TGCGCCAGCAGTCCGGGACAGAATCAGCCCCAGCATTTT. Its protein product is CASSPGQNQPQHF.